This is a list of T cell receptor beta chains from one sample in a study of T cell responses to AZD1222 COVID-19 vaccine. Produced via immunoSEQ multiplex PCR; TCRdb's table is partial and in-frame only. The sample consists of approximately 120,000 clones, 93% of them appearing once. The sequencing used peripheral blood, collected on day 0 of AZD1222 vaccination. These receptors all stem from an adult in good health. Both conserved end residues are part of each CDR3. Fields, in order: V gene, CDR3 protein.

>TRBV28
CASSLLLGSYNSPLHF
>TRBV4-2
CASSQDLGGGPRPQHF
>TRBV6-5
CASRGTSEYNEQFF
>TRBV25-1
CASSGTKPGSGNTIYF
>TRBV28
CASSLTRRYNSPLHF
>TRBV10-3
CAISAKGLAGYDTQYF
>TRBV3-1/TRBV3-2
CASSPAGSGSYEQYF
>TRBV5-8
CASVLGLARDTQYF
>TRBV19
CASSIAFGTPGNEQFF
>TRBV6-5
CASSYFSGTRPGELFF
>TRBV15
CATSRDPGATNEQFF
>TRBV6-6
CASSRQGITGNTEAFF
>TRBV7-7
CASSSRTPPETQYF
>TRBV18
CASSYGGNTGELFF
>TRBV6-5
CASRSGQFEGEQYF
>TRBV9
CASSTRDYTDTQYF
>TRBV3-1/TRBV3-2
CASSQEIQGSYNEQFF
>TRBV5-1
CASSLFLNTEAFF
>TRBV3-1/TRBV3-2
CASSQDIEGENTGELFF
>TRBV7-2
CASSLQGDYGYTF
>TRBV27
CASSSFLSYEQYF
>TRBV27
CASSLSLGFYEQYF
>TRBV9
CASSVHGTGNGGQMNTEAFF
>TRBV5-1
CASSSAQGYTGELFF
>TRBV2
CASSRKGSGAHGNTEAFF
>TRBV10-1
CASSERGAYNEQFF
>TRBV9
CASSVATTDTQYF
>TRBV20-1
CSASNQGNTEAFF
>TRBV28
CASSLPWGDSYEQYF
>TRBV5-1
CASSLGRDGGTQYF
>TRBV6-5
CASSYSRESEQYF
>TRBV5-4
CASSAQGTDTQYF
>TRBV5-8
CASSSPGRTTYEQYF
>TRBV18
CASSPLRTSNQPQHF
>TRBV19
CASSTRQGTYGYTF
>TRBV10-2
CASSQYHLTYNEQFF
>TRBV28
CASKLFRARGHQPQHF
>TRBV7-8
CASSLVGNQPQHF
>TRBV19
CASSGGYGYTF
>TRBV19
CASSKRDQGTNYGYTF
>TRBV7-9
CASSLGFRRGQWGEQFF
>TRBV29-1
CSVDGGLSSYNEQFF
>TRBV7-8
CASMGQNIEAFF
>TRBV12-3/TRBV12-4
CASSPTGNQPQHF
>TRBV18
CASSPVGEAFF
>TRBV5-1
CASSLGVAGGGSPLHF
>TRBV28
CASRRTQFVAEAFF
>TRBV3-1/TRBV3-2
CASSQDPGNTIYF
>TRBV6-6
CASSYRGGMYNEQFF
>TRBV6-5
CASSYLIGVQPQHF
>TRBV6-6
CASSYVQGRHGYTF
>TRBV3-1/TRBV3-2
CASSQGRTGANTIYF
>TRBV28
CASGQDFIGATEAFF
>TRBV19
CASSLQTSTDTQYF
>TRBV28
CASHGRGRDYGYTF
>TRBV4-3
CASSQETGGSYGYTF
>TRBV3-1/TRBV3-2
CASSQEVEWGYTF